A single sample gave rise to the 3 T cell receptor beta chains below, sequenced in a study of T cells after yellow fever vaccination. One entry per CDR3 protein results from TCRdb running MiXCR on the 5' RACE reads. The sample lists under 100,000 distinct CDR3 sequences, 4.5% to 6% occurring once. The sample in question was CD8+ T cells sorted from PBMCs, obtained 10 days after the yellow fever booster vaccination. The origin of the receptors is a man aged 18 to 29 who received the YFV17D yellow fever vaccine.

This chain links TRBV5-1 with TRBJ2-7; perhaps TRBD2 as D (5 bases). V gave up 0 bases and J gave up 3 bases, with 16 bases separating them. The CDR3 contains 16 residues. In germline, CDR1 is SGHRS, CDR2 YFSETQ. The CDR3 DNA is TGCGCCAGCAGCTTGGCCGATGGACTGCCGATCTACGAGCAGTACTTC. Amino acid sequence: CASSLADGLPIYEQYF.

J is TRBJ2-2 and V is TRBV5-1, with D unresolved. This CDR3 is built from 14 residues. The V gene's germline CDR1 is SGHRS and CDR2 YFSETQ. Deletions cut 3 bases from V and 2 bases from J, with 8 bases between. The CDR3 sequence is CASSSTPNTGELFF. The DNA for the CDR3 is TGCGCCAGCAGCTCGACTCCAAACACCGGGGAGCTGTTTTTT.

There are a few counts of this clonotype. The rearrangement joins TRBV7-3 to TRBJ2-7, with 8 bases lining up with TRBD1. The CDR3 extends over 14 amino acids. V was clipped by 5 bases and J by 5 bases; unmatched bases: 8. Germline values: CDR1 SGHTA, CDR2 FQGTGA. The CDR3, as DNA: TGTGCCAGCAGCCCCCACGGACAGGGCAACGAGCAGTACTTC. Protein: CASSPHGQGNEQYF.